A single sample is the source of the 31 T cell receptor beta chains below, sequenced in a study of blood T cell repertoires in COVID-19. The method was immunoSEQ multiplex PCR; TCRdb's version includes in-frame clones alone and lacks a portion of them. The sample holds about 68,000 clones, roughly 85% seen once. Sequenced input: peripheral blood. All receptors come from a woman aged 60-75 years with acute or convalescent COVID-19.

This clone was counted once. The chain employs TRBV30 and TRBJ2-7, with TRBD2 matching 8 bases. The CDR3 covers 12 residues. V shed 3 bases, J shed 4 bases, and the junction held 2 bases outside the gene matches. The germline gives CDR1 GTSNPN, CDR2 SVGIG (reference sequence). CDR3 DNA: TGTGCCTGGAGCCGGGGGGGTTACGAGCAGTACTTC. This codes for CAWSRGGYEQYF.

The rearrangement links TRBV6-5 to TRBJ1-4; D is unclear. Germline V CDR1 and CDR2: MNHEY, SVGAGI. Deletions cut 0 bases from V and 3 bases from J, with 11 bases between. This CDR3 has 16 amino acids. This CDR3 reads CASSYSVRESNEKLFF. The CDR3 DNA reads TGTGCCAGCAGTTACTCGGTCCGGGAATCTAATGAAAAACTGTTTTTT.

The chain uses TRBV6-5 and TRBJ1-4; D call uncertain. Germline lookup yields CDR1 MNHEY and CDR2 SVGAGI. Trimming took 6 bases from V and 0 from J, leaving 8 bases between them. The CDR3 consists of 14 residues. The CDR3 DNA is TGTGCCAGCAGCTTGAGCGCAACTAATGAAAAACTGTTTTTT. Its translation is CASSLSATNEKLFF.

The rearrangement links TRBV4-1 to TRBJ1-5, with D possibly matching TRBD1 (6 bases). Germline V gives CDR1 MGHRA, CDR2 YSYEKL. The length of the CDR3 is 15 residues. V shed 4 bases and J shed 2 bases, with 12 bases lying between them. The CDR3 protein is CASSPQSGGNQPQHF. In nucleotides, the CDR3 is TGCGCCAGCAGCCCCCAGTCAGGGGGCAATCAGCCCCAGCATTTT.

J is TRBJ2-7 and V is TRBV11-2, with 10 bases fitting TRBD2. Germline V gene lookup returns CDR1 SGHAT and CDR2 FQNNGV. The CDR3 is 18 amino acids. The V segment lost 1 base and the J segment 5 bases; nucleotides outside the gene matches: 14. CDR3 nucleotides: TGTGCCAGCAGCTTAGTGCGAGGTCCGGGACTAGCGTTCCACGAGCAGTACTTC. The encoded protein is CASSLVRGPGLAFHEQYF.

CDR3 protein: CSASTGTGPPSGANVLTF. The CDR3 coding sequence is TGCAGTGCTAGTACCGGGACAGGGCCCCCCTCTGGGGCCAACGTCCTGACTTTC. The chain uses TRBV20-1 and TRBJ2-6; 9 bases line up with TRBD1. This CDR3 has 18 residues. The germline V gene encodes CDR1 DFQATT and CDR2 SNEGSKA (reference sequence). Germline trimming cut 3 bases from V and 0 bases from J; bases unmatched to any gene: 9.

The V and J genes are TRBV28 and TRBJ2-1; 8 nucleotides align to TRBD1. Germline-derived CDR1 and CDR2 are MDHEN and SYDVKM. V lost 5 bases to trimming and J lost 1 base; unmatched junction nucleotides: 7. This CDR3 is built from 16 residues. The DNA for the CDR3 is TGTGCCAGCAGTCTCTCGGACAGGGAGTCCTACAATGAGCAGTTCTTC. Residues: CASSLSDRESYNEQFF.

The chain employs TRBV6-1 and TRBJ1-3; D not resolved. The V gene lost 3 bases and the J gene lost 6 bases, with 15 bases spanning the gap. This CDR3 has 15 residues. CDR1 is MNHNS and CDR2 is SASEGT in the germline V gene. Here the CDR3 DNA reads TGTGCCAGCAGTGATCGGAGGTCTTCGGAAAACACCATATATTTT. Amino acid sequence: CASSDRRSSENTIYF.

This clone was counted between two and nine times. This sequence joins TRBV11-2 and TRBJ2-1; no reliable D call. Trimming left V 0 bases short and J 4 bases short, with 7 bases between. This CDR3 has 14 residues. CDR1 SGHAT and CDR2 FQNNGV come from the germline V gene. The CDR3 spells CASSLDSRYNEQFF. CDR3 in DNA: TGTGCCAGCAGCTTAGATTCTAGGTACAATGAGCAGTTCTTC.

The chain employs TRBV30 and TRBJ2-7; TRBD2 might be the D (5 bases). The germline V gene has CDR1 GTSNPN and CDR2 SVGIG (reference sequence). The CDR3 sequence is 12 residues long. V was pared by 0 bases and J by 4 bases, with 7 bases between. The CDR3 coding sequence is TGTGCCTGGAGTGTGTCGGGGTACGAGCAGTACTTC. As protein: CAWSVSGYEQYF.

The chain recombines TRBV10-1 with TRBJ2-2, with 7 bases lining up with TRBD2. The germline V gene has CDR1 WNHNN and CDR2 SYGVQD (reference sequence). V gave up 2 bases and J gave up 4 bases; unmatched junction bases: 25. The CDR3 contains 22 residues. As DNA, the CDR3 is TGCGCCAGCAGTGAGAAGAGTGTCCGACTAGCCCGACCCTTGGTAGGCACCGGGGAGCTGTTTTTT. This codes for CASSEKSVRLARPLVGTGELFF.

The gene calls are TRBV23-1 and TRBJ1-4; the match to TRBD1 covers 8 bases. TRBV23-1 falls under the ORF class, with uncertain function. The CDR3 is made up of 14 amino acids. V was clipped by 3 bases and J by 8 bases; unmatched bases: 5. The CDR3: CASSQYRGEEKLFF. The CDR3 bases are TGCGCCAGCAGTCAGTACAGGGGGGAAGAAAAACTGTTTTTT.

The chain links TRBV3-1 (or the pseudogene TRBV3-2) to TRBJ1-6, with 7 bases aligning to TRBD1. Looked up from germline, CDR1 is LGHDT and CDR2 is YNNKEL (reference sequence). The CDR3 totals 14 residues. V was pared by 10 bases and J by 3 bases, with 6 bases of the junction left unmatched. CDR3 DNA sequence: TGTGCCACCCGGGACAGCTACTATAATTCACCCCTCCACTTT. Its translation: CATRDSYYNSPLHF.

This sequence joins TRBV27 and TRBJ2-1, with D possibly TRBD1 on 6 matching bases. Germline V gives CDR1 MNHEY, CDR2 SMNVEV (reference sequence). V was shortened by 6 bases and J by 3 bases, with 15 bases between the two germline ends. The CDR3 is made up of 15 amino acids. As DNA, the CDR3 is TGTGCCAGCAGGCCGGACAGTATCCTCTACAATGAGCAGTTCTTC. This encodes CASRPDSILYNEQFF.

V gene TRBV9 combines with J gene TRBJ1-6; 10 bases agree with TRBD1. Looked up from germline, CDR1 is SGDLS and CDR2 is YYNGEE. J gave up 15 bases and V 4 bases, and 10 bases lay outside the gene matches. This CDR3 has 14 residues. CDR3 amino acids: CASSKTGGEEGLHF. The CDR3 bases are TGTGCCAGCAGCAAGACAGGGGGCGAAGAGGGCCTCCACTTT.

The chain joins TRBV24-1 to TRBJ2-2; 10 bases are shared with TRBD2. CDR3 length: 16 amino acids. Germline CDR1 and CDR2: KGHDR and SFDVKD. Trimming removed 3 bases from V and 4 bases from J; junction bases left unmatched: 4. The CDR3 sequence: CATSDRSGGSTGELFF. The CDR3 coding sequence is TGTGCCACCAGTGATCGTAGCGGGGGGAGCACCGGGGAGCTGTTTTTT.

V and J are TRBV25-1 and TRBJ2-7; 7 bases are shared with TRBD1. J gave up 6 bases and V 6 bases, and 2 bases lay outside the gene matches. CDR3 length equals 11 residues. The germline CDR1 and CDR2 sequences are MGHDK and SYGVNS. The CDR3 region is CASSTGAEQYF. DNA of the CDR3: TGTGCCAGCAGCACAGGGGCCGAGCAGTACTTC.

The chain employs TRBV30 and TRBJ1-2; 8 bases agree with TRBD1. CDR3 length: 12 residues. Germline V gene sequence: CDR1 GTSNPN, CDR2 SVGIG (reference sequence). V gave up 4 bases and J gave up 7 bases; unmatched junction bases: 5. CDR3 nucleotides: TGTGCCTGGACCCGGACAGGGCCTGGCTACACCTTC. Translated, it gives CAWTRTGPGYTF. Full variable domain (outside the CDR3, taken from reference TRBV30 and TRBJ1-2): SQTIHQWPATLVQPVGSPLSLECTVEGTSNPNLYWYRQAAGRGLQLLFYSVGIGQISSEVPQNLSASRPQDRQFILSSKKLLLSDSGFYLCAWTRTGPGYTFGSGTRLTVV.

The rearrangement links TRBV7-6 to TRBJ1-4; a weak D match, TRBD1 (6 bases). With 6 bases removed from V and 8 bases from J, the gap between germline ends came to 13 bases. This CDR3 comprises 13 residues. Germline assignment: CDR1 SGHVS and CDR2 FNYEAQ. The CDR3 protein is CASRDAGTEKLFF. For the CDR3, the DNA is TGTGCCAGCAGGGATGCCGGGACAGAAAAACTGTTTTTT. Together with reference TRBV7-6 and TRBJ1-4, the CDR3 gives the full variable domain: GAGVSQSPRYKVTKRGQDVALRCDPISGHVSLYWYRQALGQGPEFLTYFNYEAQQDKSGLPNDRFSAERPEGSISTLTIQRTEQRDSAMYRCASRDAGTEKLFFGSGTQLSVL.

The chain combines TRBV18 with TRBJ1-2; TRBD1 aligns across 7 bases. The CDR3 has 15 residues. The V gene end was trimmed by 0 bases and the J gene end by 0 bases; junction bases not matched to a gene: 1. The germline CDR1 and CDR2 sequences are KGHSH and LQKENI. DNA of the CDR3: TGTGCCAGCTCACCACCGGGACAGACTAACTATGGCTACACCTTC. Translating gives CASSPPGQTNYGYTF.

This chain uses TRBV19 with TRBJ1-2; the D gene is possibly TRBD1 (5 bases). The CDR3 loop spans 16 amino acids. CDR1 and CDR2 from the germline V gene are LNHDA and SQIVND (reference sequence). Trimming stripped 10 bases from V and 4 bases from J, with 25 bases between. As DNA, the CDR3 is TGTGCCACTACTGGTTGGGGCTCGGGCCATACCTATGGCTACACCTTC. This gives the protein CATTGWGSGHTYGYTF.

V is TRBV5-1 and J is TRBJ1-1; TRBD1 matches 7 bases. This CDR3 is built from 14 residues. CDR1 SGHRS and CDR2 YFSETQ come from the germline V gene. J was trimmed by 0 bases and V by 3 bases; bases with no gene match: 2. The CDR3 spells CASSWDSVNTEAFF. CDR3 in DNA: TGCGCCAGCAGCTGGGACAGCGTGAACACTGAAGCTTTCTTT.

The chain has TRBV6-1 and TRBJ1-2; the D gene is possibly TRBD1 (5 bases). Germline V gene data show CDR1 as MNHNS and CDR2 as SASEGT. Trimming removed 2 bases at V and 1 base at J, with 8 bases between. The CDR3 totals 14 residues. CDR3 sequence reads: CASSETGGNYGYTF. CDR3 in DNA: TGTGCCAGCAGTGAAACGGGGGGTAACTATGGCTACACCTTC.

V and J are TRBV30 and TRBJ1-2, with 9 bases that match TRBD1. Per germline, CDR1 GTSNPN and CDR2 SVGIG (reference sequence). The CDR3 is made up of 12 amino acids. Germline trimming cut 5 bases from V and 7 bases from J; bases unmatched to any gene: 5. The CDR3 sequence: CAWGQGLGGYTF. CDR3 sequence (DNA): TGTGCCTGGGGACAGGGGTTGGGTGGCTACACCTTC. The variable domain in full, with the rest retrieved from reference TRBV30 and TRBJ1-2, is SQTIHQWPATLVQPVGSPLSLECTVEGTSNPNLYWYRQAAGRGLQLLFYSVGIGQISSEVPQNLSASRPQDRQFILSSKKLLLSDSGFYLCAWGQGLGGYTFGSGTRLTVV.

J is TRBJ2-2 and V is TRBV30; 10 bases match TRBD2. V lost 3 bases to trimming and J lost 6 bases; unmatched junction nucleotides: 10. Looked up from germline, CDR1 is GTSNPN and CDR2 is SVGIG (reference sequence). This CDR3 is 16 amino acids long. In DNA, the CDR3 is TGTGCCTGGAGAGGCCTAGCGGGGGTTAGGGCCGGGGAGCTGTTTTTT. Its translation is CAWRGLAGVRAGELFF. The full variable domain, rest sourced from reference TRBV30 and TRBJ2-2, is SQTIHQWPATLVQPVGSPLSLECTVEGTSNPNLYWYRQAAGRGLQLLFYSVGIGQISSEVPQNLSASRPQDRQFILSSKKLLLSDSGFYLCAWRGLAGVRAGELFFGEGSRLTVL.

The J gene is TRBJ1-1, the V gene TRBV15; 7 bases are shared with TRBD1. The germline V gene has CDR1 LNHNV and CDR2 YYDKDF (reference sequence). This CDR3 is 15 amino acids long. Trimming cost V 3 bases and J 2 bases; bases outside gene matches: 6. CDR3 sequence: CATSRGTARNTEAFF. The CDR3 region has the DNA TGTGCCACCAGCAGGGGGACAGCTCGCAACACTGAAGCTTTCTTT.

This clone was observed a handful of times. V is TRBV6-2 or TRBV6-3 and J is TRBJ2-2; D is unresolved. CDR1 and CDR2 (germline): MNHEY, SVGEGT. Between the trimmed V and J ends, which lost 5 bases and 9 bases, there was a span of 7 bases. The CDR3 has 11 residues. The CDR3 reads CASSPFWELFF. The CDR3 nucleotides are TGTGCCAGCAGTCCCTTCTGGGAGCTGTTTTTT.

V is TRBV7-2 and J is TRBJ1-1; D is undetermined. The germline CDR1 and CDR2 sequences are SGHTA and FQGNSA. V dropped 5 bases and J dropped 7 bases, with 8 bases sitting between them. The CDR3 totals 11 residues. The CDR3 bases are TGTGCCAGCAGCCCTCCGGGTGAAGCTTTCTTT. It translates to CASSPPGEAFF.

The gene calls are TRBV5-6 and TRBJ1-1; perhaps TRBD1 as D (5 bases). The CDR3 covers 14 residues. Trimming took off 1 base at V and 3 bases at J, with 10 bases between the two ends. CDR1 is SGHDT, CDR2 YYEEEE, per germline. The CDR3 bases are TGTGCCAGCAGCTTGATGGGGGGACACACTGAAGCTTTCTTT. It is translated as CASSLMGGHTEAFF.

This clone was observed a few times. This chain links TRBV5-1 with TRBJ2-1, with D tentatively TRBD1 (8 bases). The CDR3 sequence is 13 residues long. CDR1 and CDR2 from the germline V gene are SGHRS and YFSETQ. Trimming left V 4 bases short and J 9 bases short, with 14 bases between. The CDR3 sequence: CASSPDREGEQFF. CDR3 coding DNA: TGCGCCAGCAGCCCGGACAGGGAGGGTGAGCAGTTCTTC.

The chain carries TRBV28 and TRBJ1-5; D is uncertain. Germline CDR1 reads MDHEN; CDR2 reads SYDVKM. Trimming took 8 bases from V and 11 from J, leaving 25 bases between them. The CDR3 covers 15 residues. The CDR3 coding sequence is TGTGCCAGCTTCTCTCCCGAGACATTACGTTCAGCCCAGCATTTT. This codes for CASFSPETLRSAQHF.